Listed here are 8 T cell receptor beta chains from one sample, sequenced in a study of T cell changes during pregnancy in multiple sclerosis. Clones were read by immunoSEQ multiplex PCR, and TCRdb kept only the in-frame ones, dropping some. The sample includes roughly 18,000 clones, around 85% seen only once; the top ten take over 9%. This specimen was CD8+ T cells from peripheral blood mononuclear cells, taken after pregnancy. Source of these receptors: a female donor with multiple sclerosis, enrolled in a pregnancy study.

The genes are TRBV6-6 and TRBJ2-7, with TRBD1 as a possible D gene (6 bases). CDR1 is MNHNY and CDR2 is SVGAGI in the germline V gene (reference sequence). V was shortened by 0 bases and J by 0 bases, with 9 bases between the two germline ends. This CDR3 comprises 15 residues. CDR3 in DNA: TGTGCCAGCAGTTACTCGGACAGTATCTCCTACGAGCAGTACTTC. Its translation is CASSYSDSISYEQYF.

The genes are TRBV6-1 and TRBJ2-7, with no clear D. Trimming removed 1 base at V and 2 bases at J, with 6 bases between. The CDR3 consists of 13 residues. The germline V gene has CDR1 MNHNS and CDR2 SASEGT. This chain's CDR3 is CASSEGTAYEQYF. CDR3 bases: TGTGCCAGCAGTGAAGGAACAGCCTACGAGCAGTACTTC.

The chain carries TRBV6-4 and TRBJ2-1; 7 nucleotides align to TRBD1. The CDR3 has 16 residues. Germline CDR1 reads MRHNA; CDR2 reads SNTAGT. V lost 3 bases and J lost 8; bases outside the gene matches: 13. The CDR3 DNA reads as TGTGCCAGCAGTGAATCGGGACAGCCTGGAACGGATGAGCAGTTCTTC. Its protein product is CASSESGQPGTDEQFF.

This clone was recorded once. The chain has TRBV9 and TRBJ1-4; D is possibly TRBD1 (6 bases). The CDR3 spans 15 residues. Germline lookup yields CDR1 SGDLS and CDR2 YYNGEE. V lost 4 bases and J lost 2, with 12 bases in between. The CDR3 is CASSTQDSTNEKLFF. In DNA, the CDR3 is TGTGCCAGCAGCACCCAGGACAGTACTAATGAAAAACTGTTTTTT.

The chain recombines TRBV13 with TRBJ2-7; 8 bases are shared with TRBD2. CDR3 length: 15 residues. Looked up from germline, CDR1 is PRHDT and CDR2 is FYEKMQ (reference sequence). V shed 5 bases, J shed 6 bases, and the junction held 12 bases outside the gene matches. The DNA of the CDR3 is TGTGCCAGCAGCCGCCGACTAGCGAGACTATCCGAGCAGTACTTC. Its protein product is CASSRRLARLSEQYF.

There are a few counts of this clone. The chain combines TRBV9 with TRBJ1-1; 8 bases align to TRBD1. The length of the CDR3 is 14 residues. V shed 4 bases, J shed 4 bases, and the junction held 6 bases outside the gene matches. CDR1 and CDR2 (germline): SGDLS, YYNGEE. CDR3 region: CASSPRTGTTEAFF. The CDR3 DNA reads as TGTGCCAGCAGCCCACGGACAGGGACCACTGAAGCTTTCTTT.

The chain combines TRBV7-9 with TRBJ2-7, with 8 nucleotides matching TRBD2. The CDR3 totals 15 residues. J gave up 6 bases and V 4 bases, and 11 bases lay outside the gene matches. CDR1 and CDR2 (germline): SEHNR, FQNEAQ (reference sequence). For the CDR3, the DNA is TGTGCCAGCAGCTCCAGCGGGAGCGCATCAGTCGAGCAGTACTTC. It codes for CASSSSGSASVEQYF.

The CDR3 region has the DNA TGTGCCAGCAGCGGTACCATATCCTACAATGAGCAGTTCTTC. It yields the protein CASSGTISYNEQFF. This sequence joins TRBV27 and TRBJ2-1; no definite D call. CDR1 and CDR2 (germline): MNHEY, SMNVEV (reference sequence). This CDR3 is 14 amino acids long. The V gene lost 6 bases and the J gene lost 1 base, with 10 bases spanning the gap.